This entry is about one TCR beta chain. Its binding antigen is unknown. The sample holds no much larger clone one base away, and base qualities are not on file. This entry is derived from a study of blood T cell repertoires in COVID-19 (dated by TCRdb to the early 2020s). About the full investigation: Samples from collaborators originated in the United States, Italy and Spain and spanned both the acute and convalescent phases of COVID-19. The material from the prospective study consisted of cDNA or gDNA derived from T cells, B-cell-depleted T cells, or PBMCs. Samples were obtained from the ongoing ImmuneRACE study (first 160 participants) and from over a thousand subjects provided by 6 global collaborators. A de-identified subject ID, COVID-19 status, age in years and sex were almost always included in the sample metadata. Where HLA class I and class II types were available, the types were taken from metadata supplied by the sample provider, not from assay-based typing. The repertoires were released in a freely available public database intended as a resource for research on the immune response to SARS-CoV-2. Subjects who had been exposed to COVID-19, were actively infected with it, or had recovered from it provided the deeply sampled blood TCRbeta repertoires that made up the dataset. Broad study findings and their caveats: How much clinical and demographic metadata was included differed by source and by participant, and the metadata was provided uncurated.

The immunoSEQ Assay, a bias-controlled multiplex PCR, was used to amplify TCRbeta CDR3 regions from genomic DNA. The authors' pipeline ran thus. Within the assay, amplification of reference gene primers was used to estimate how many nucleated cells each sample contained. To quantify the absolute abundance of each unique TCRbeta CDR3 rearrangement, sequence reads were collapsed and filtered. Productive Simpson clonality was computed per sample as the square root of Simpson's diversity index over productive rearrangements. TCRdb retrieved this table from immuneACCESS and kept in-frame rearrangements only. Not all clones are present; in checked studies, unresolved V genes account for under half, and no reason is known for the remainder. D and trimming were read from the DNA, whereas the V and J calls and clone size are those reported in that table. This sample is represented by 60,000 to 95,000 clones; roughly nine tenths of them were singletons. Jointly, the top ten make up around a sixth of the sample.

Whole blood was collected in K2EDTA tubes by collaborating institutions according to the institutions' own protocols. For TCRbeta analysis, collaborator samples were shipped as frozen whole blood, as isolated PBMCs, or as DNA extracted from either sample type. The sample taken for sequencing was peripheral blood. This TCR was sampled from a woman of 80 years or more with active or convalescent COVID-19.

The nucleotides read TGTGCCAGCAGTTCAATCGCGGCGAACACTGAAGCTTTCTTT. The resulting protein is CASSSIAANTEAFF. This receptor chain uses TRBV28 and TRBJ1-1; the D gene remains uncertain. The CDR3 numbers 14 residues from cysteine through phenylalanine. Only the CDR3 region is kept as DNA, spanning 42 bases read in frame from base 1. V and J are truncated by 4 bases and 1 base respectively, leaving an intervening sequence of 10 bases. Looking up the germline V gene yields CDR1 MDHEN and CDR2 SYDVKM.